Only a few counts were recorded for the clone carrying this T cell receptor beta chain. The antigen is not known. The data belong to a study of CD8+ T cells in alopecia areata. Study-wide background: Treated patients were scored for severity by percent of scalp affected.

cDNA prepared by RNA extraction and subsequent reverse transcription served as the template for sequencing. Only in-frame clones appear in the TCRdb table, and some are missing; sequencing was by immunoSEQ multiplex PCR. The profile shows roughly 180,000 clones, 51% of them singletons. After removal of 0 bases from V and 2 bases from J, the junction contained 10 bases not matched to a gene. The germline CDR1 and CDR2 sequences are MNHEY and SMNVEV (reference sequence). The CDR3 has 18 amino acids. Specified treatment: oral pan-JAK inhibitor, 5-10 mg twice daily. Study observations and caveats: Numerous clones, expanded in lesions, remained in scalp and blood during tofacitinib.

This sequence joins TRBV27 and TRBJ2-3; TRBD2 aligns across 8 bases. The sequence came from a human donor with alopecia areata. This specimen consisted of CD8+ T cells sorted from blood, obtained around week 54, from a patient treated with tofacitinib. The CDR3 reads CASSLSIGRGGPTDTQYF. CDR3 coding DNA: TGTGCCAGCAGTTTATCGATTGGGCGCGGGGGGCCCACAGATACGCAGTATTTT.